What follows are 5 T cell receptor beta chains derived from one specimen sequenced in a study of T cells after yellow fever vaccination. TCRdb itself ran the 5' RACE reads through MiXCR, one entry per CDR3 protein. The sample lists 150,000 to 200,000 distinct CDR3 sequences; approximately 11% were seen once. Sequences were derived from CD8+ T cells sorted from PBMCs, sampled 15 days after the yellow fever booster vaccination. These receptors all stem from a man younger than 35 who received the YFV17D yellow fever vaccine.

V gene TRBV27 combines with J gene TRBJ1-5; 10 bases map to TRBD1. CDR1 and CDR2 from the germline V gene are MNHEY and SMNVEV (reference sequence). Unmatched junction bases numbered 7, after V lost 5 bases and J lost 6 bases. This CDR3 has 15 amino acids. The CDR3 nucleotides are TGTGCCAGCAGTATAGGGACAGGGGCCGGTCAGCCCCAGCATTTT. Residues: CASSIGTGAGQPQHF.

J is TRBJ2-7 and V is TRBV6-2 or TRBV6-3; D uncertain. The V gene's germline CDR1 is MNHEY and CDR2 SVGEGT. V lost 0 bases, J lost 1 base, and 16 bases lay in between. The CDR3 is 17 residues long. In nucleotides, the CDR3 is TGTGCCAGCAGTTACTCGATACGAGAATCCCCTTCCTACGAGCAGTACGTC. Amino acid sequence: CASSYSIRESPSYEQYV.

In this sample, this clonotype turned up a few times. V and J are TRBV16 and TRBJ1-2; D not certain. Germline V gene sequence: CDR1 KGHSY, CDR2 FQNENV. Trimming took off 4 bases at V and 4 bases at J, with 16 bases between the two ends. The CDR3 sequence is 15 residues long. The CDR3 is CASSPWEFLSYGYTF. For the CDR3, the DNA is TGTGCCAGCAGCCCCTGGGAGTTCCTCTCCTATGGCTACACCTTC.

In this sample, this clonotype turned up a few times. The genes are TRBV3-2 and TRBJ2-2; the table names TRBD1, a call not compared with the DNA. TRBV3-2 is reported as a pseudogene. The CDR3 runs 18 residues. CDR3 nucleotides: TGTGCCAGCAGCCAAGATCACCTTCGCTGTCGGGGTACCGGGGAGCTGTTTTTT. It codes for CASSQDHLRCRGTGELFF.

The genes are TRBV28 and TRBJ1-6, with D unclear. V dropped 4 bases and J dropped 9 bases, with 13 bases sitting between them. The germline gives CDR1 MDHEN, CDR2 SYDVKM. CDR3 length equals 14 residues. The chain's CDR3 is CASSSSGPTSPLHF. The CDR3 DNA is TGTGCCAGCAGTTCCTCAGGACCTACTTCACCCCTCCACTTT. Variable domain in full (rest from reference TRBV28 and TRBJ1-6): DVKVTQSSRYLVKRTGEKVFLECVQDMDHENMFWYRQDPGLGLRLIYFSYDVKMKEKGDIPEGYSVSREKKERFSLILESASTNQTSMYLCASSSSGPTSPLHFGNGTRLTVT.